One T cell receptor beta chain is described in this entry. The antigen remains undetermined. The entry originates in a study of post-analysis software for immune sequencing data. Notes on the study in general: In patients, about 5 TRBV segments were more frequent than in controls, with TRBV5-6, TRBV5-1 and TRBV20-1 among them.

This CDR3 region has 16 residues. Trimming left V 0 bases short and J 1 base short, with 9 bases between. The germline CDR1 and CDR2 sequences are SGHTA and FQGNSA. Prepared libraries of TCR beta cDNA carried unique molecular identifiers. Each CDR3 protein is one row after TCRdb ran MiXCR on the PCR reads. The sample has about 760,000 distinct CDR3 sequences, about 27% seen once; the top ten hold roughly 0.53%. Sequencing used blood. The receptor was isolated from a girl between 5 and 17 years old with multiple sclerosis. V gene TRBV7-2 combines with J gene TRBJ2-2; D is perhaps TRBD1 (5 bases). The CDR3 protein is CASSLAIRGNTGELFF. CDR3 bases: TGTGCCAGCAGCTTAGCGATTAGGGGGAACACCGGGGAGCTGTTTTTT.